What follows are 9 T cell receptor beta chains derived from one specimen sequenced in a study of OX40 agonist ivuxolimab in advanced cancers. TCRdb's table, derived via immunoSEQ multiplex PCR, lists solely in-frame clones and lacks some. Counted here are approximately 70,000 clones, 70% to 90% occurring once; the ten biggest clones make up roughly 15%. Sequencing was performed on CD4+ or CD8+ T cells sorted from blood, taken in a trial of the OX40 agonist ivuxolimab. These receptors originate from an adult with an advanced solid tumor such as melanoma, head and neck, liver or kidney cancer.

This sequence joins TRBV27 and TRBJ2-1; 12 bases agree with TRBD2. The germline CDR1 and CDR2 sequences are MNHEY and SMNVEV (reference sequence). The CDR3 spans 18 residues. V shed 5 bases and J 9 bases; nucleotides not matched to a gene: 17. The chain's CDR3 is CASSTGLIASGRGPEQFF. The CDR3 DNA sequence: TGTGCCAGCAGTACGGGGTTGATTGCTAGCGGGAGGGGTCCTGAGCAGTTCTTC.

This rearrangement joins TRBV29-1 to TRBJ2-5, with 7 bases fitting TRBD1. The CDR3 sequence is 14 residues long. Germline CDR1 and CDR2: SQVTM and ANQGSEA. The V segment lost 1 base and the J segment 3 bases; nucleotides outside the gene matches: 5. The CDR3 loop reads CSVEAPGQKETQYF. The CDR3 DNA is TGCAGCGTTGAAGCCCCGGGACAGAAAGAGACCCAGTACTTC.

This chain connects TRBV7-9 to TRBJ2-2; TRBD2 matches 9 bases. This CDR3 is 15 amino acids long. The V gene's germline CDR1 is SEHNR and CDR2 FQNEAQ (reference sequence). V lost 5 bases to trimming and J lost 5 bases; unmatched junction nucleotides: 6. The CDR3 DNA reads TGTGCCAGCAGCCCGACTAGCGGACAAACCGGGGAGCTGTTTTTT. Translation gives CASSPTSGQTGELFF.

The chain joins TRBV28 to TRBJ1-1; 9 nucleotides agree with TRBD1. This CDR3 has 18 residues. The V and J ends lost 2 bases and 4 bases, in that order; junction bases with no gene match: 14. Germline CDR1 and CDR2: MDHEN and SYDVKM. Here the CDR3 reads CASSLPKGQGYRSTEAFF. The DNA of the CDR3 is TGTGCCAGCAGTTTACCTAAGGGACAGGGTTACCGGTCCACTGAAGCTTTCTTT. Drawing the rest from reference TRBV28 and TRBJ1-1, the complete variable domain is DVKVTQSSRYLVKRTGEKVFLECVQDMDHENMFWYRQDPGLGLRLIYFSYDVKMKEKGDIPEGYSVSREKKERFSLILESASTNQTSMYLCASSLPKGQGYRSTEAFFGQGTRLTVV.

This clone was seen only once. This chain uses TRBV5-1 with TRBJ2-1; 8 bases match TRBD2. Germline assignment: CDR1 SGHRS and CDR2 YFSETQ. The CDR3 runs to 17 residues. The V gene end was trimmed by 2 bases and the J gene end by 5 bases; junction bases not matched to a gene: 12. The CDR3 here is CASSFTASGHANNEQFF. DNA for the CDR3: TGCGCCAGCAGCTTTACGGCTAGCGGGCATGCAAACAATGAGCAGTTCTTC.

The chain recombines TRBV19 with TRBJ1-2; the D gene is possibly TRBD1 (6 bases). V shed 11 bases and J shed 1 base, with 17 bases lying between them. Germline V gene sequence: CDR1 LNHDA, CDR2 SQIVND (reference sequence). The CDR3 is 14 residues long. The CDR3 DNA is TGTGCCCGCCGTAAACAGGGTGGTAACTATGGCTACACCTTC. Translated, it gives CARRKQGGNYGYTF. Based on the CDR3 plus reference TRBV19 and TRBJ1-2, the full variable domain is DGGITQSPKYLFRKEGQNVTLSCEQNLNHDAMYWYRQDPGQGLRLIYYSQIVNDFQKGDIAEGYSVSREKKESFPLTVTSAQKNPTAFYLCARRKQGGNYGYTFGSGTRLTVV.

The V gene is TRBV19, the J gene TRBJ1-1; maybe TRBD1 (6 bases). V was shortened by 3 bases and J by 6 bases, with 29 bases between the two germline ends. This CDR3 has 19 residues. Germline V gene data show CDR1 as LNHDA and CDR2 as SQIVND (reference sequence). The CDR3 protein is CASSMVRGGGFWSIAEAFF. The CDR3 DNA is TGTGCCAGTAGTATGGTTAGAGGGGGGGGCTTTTGGAGTATCGCTGAAGCTTTCTTT.

This sequence joins TRBV5-5 and TRBJ2-7; no reliable D call. V lost 3 bases and J 3 bases, leaving 13 bases between the germline ends. Germline V gene lookup returns CDR1 SGHKS and CDR2 YYEKEE (reference sequence). This CDR3 is built from 14 residues. CDR3 nucleotides: TGTGCCAGCAGCTCGGGTCTCTCCTACTACGAGCAGTACTTC. It is translated as CASSSGLSYYEQYF.

The chain links TRBV6-6 to TRBJ1-6; D remains ambiguous. The V and J ends lost 6 bases and 6 bases respectively, with 12 bases between them. Germline V gene data show CDR1 as MNHNY and CDR2 as SVGAGI (reference sequence). The CDR3 sequence is 14 residues long. CDR3 coding DNA: TGTGCCAGCAGCCTTGCAGGCGGTAATTCACCCCTCCACTTT. Its protein is CASSLAGGNSPLHF.